The entry that follows covers one T cell receptor (beta chain) sequence. Its specificity is unknown. Researchers ran the PCR with 60 Vbeta and 13 Jbeta primers. Sequencing was performed with immunoSEQ multiplex PCR; in TCRdb, only in-frame clones are kept and a portion is missing. The sample includes around 150,000 clones, around 83% seen only once; the top ten take under 8%. These data belong to a study of cytomegalovirus exposure and HLA in healthy donors. The overall study: Prior work identified roughly 120 million unique TCR beta sequences in some 180 million T cells. Study-wide results and limits: It was reported in a later analysis that an Asian-associated ancestry cluster showed fewer N-insertions than the roughly 710-donor mean. Some V segments, including TRBV6-2 and TRBV6-3, were excluded as indistinguishable. Earlier analysis found most TCR beta V segments productive about 90% or about 30% of the time.

The CDR3 runs to 18 residues. V lost 4 bases and J lost 6; bases outside the gene matches: 13. CDR1 and CDR2 from the germline V gene are SGHDT and YYEEEE. The chain uses TRBV5-6 and TRBJ2-2; 12 nucleotides match TRBD2. The source of this sequence is a man between 50 and 59 years old in good health and CMV-seropositive. Sequencing input: PBMCs. The DNA for the CDR3 is TGTGCCAGCAGCCCTGGACTAGCGGGACGGGGCCGACCCGGGGAGCTGTTTTTT. Its translation: CASSPGLAGRGRPGELFF.